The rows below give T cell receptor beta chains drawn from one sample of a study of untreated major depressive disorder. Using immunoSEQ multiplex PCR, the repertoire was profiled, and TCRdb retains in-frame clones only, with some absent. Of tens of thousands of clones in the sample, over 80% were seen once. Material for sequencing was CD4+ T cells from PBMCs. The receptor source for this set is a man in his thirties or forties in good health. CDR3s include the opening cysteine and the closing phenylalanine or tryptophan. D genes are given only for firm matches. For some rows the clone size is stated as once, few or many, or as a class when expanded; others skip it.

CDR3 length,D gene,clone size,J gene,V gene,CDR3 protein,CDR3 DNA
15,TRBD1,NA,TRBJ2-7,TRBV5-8,CASSFGQGDLYEQYF,TGTGCCAGCAGCTTCGGACAGGGGGATCTCTACGAGCAGTACTTC
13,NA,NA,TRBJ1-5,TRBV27,CASNKRGAQPQHF,TGTGCCAGCAACAAAAGGGGAGCGCAGCCCCAGCATTTT
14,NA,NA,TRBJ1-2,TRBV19,CASSMIKQRDGYTF,TGTGCCAGTAGTATGATCAAACAGCGAGACGGCTACACCTTC
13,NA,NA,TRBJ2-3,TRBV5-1,CASSTQGTDTQYF,TGCGCCAGCAGCACCCAGGGGACAGATACGCAGTATTTT
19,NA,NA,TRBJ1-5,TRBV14,CASSQERPKKPDSNQPQHF,TGTGCCAGCAGCCAAGAAAGGCCGAAAAAACCGGATAGCAATCAGCCCCAGCATTTT
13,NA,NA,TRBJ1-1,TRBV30,CAWNVAENTEAFF,TGTGCCTGGAACGTCGCGGAGAACACTGAAGCTTTCTTT
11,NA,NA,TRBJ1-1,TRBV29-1,CSGDTNTEAFF,TGCAGCGGGGACACGAACACTGAAGCTTTCTTT
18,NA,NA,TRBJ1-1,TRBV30,CAWRVQGRGSDDGGEAFF,TGTGCCTGGAGGGTGCAGGGCCGGGGATCTGATGATGGGGGTGAAGCTTTCTTT
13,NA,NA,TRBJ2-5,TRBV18,CASSPGGLETQYF,TGTGCCAGCTCACCAGGGGGCCTAGAGACCCAGTACTTC
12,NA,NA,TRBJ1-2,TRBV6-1,CASTGDNYGYTF,TGTGCCAGCACTGGGGATAACTATGGCTACACCTTC
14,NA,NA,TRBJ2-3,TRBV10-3,CAISELAATDTQYF,TGTGCCATCAGTGAGTTAGCGGCCACAGATACGCAGTATTTT
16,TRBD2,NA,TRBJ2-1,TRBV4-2,CASSQGLGGGPHEQFF,TGTGCCAGCAGCCAAGGATTGGGGGGAGGGCCCCATGAGCAGTTCTTC
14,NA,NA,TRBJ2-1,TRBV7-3,CASSPTPSYNEQFF,TGTGCCAGCAGCCCGACACCCTCCTACAATGAGCAGTTCTTC
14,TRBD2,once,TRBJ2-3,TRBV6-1,CASRLADSTDTQYF,TGTGCCAGCAGGCTAGCGGATAGCACAGATACGCAGTATTTT
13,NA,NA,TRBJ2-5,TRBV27,CASSFRRMETQYF,TGTGCCAGCAGTTTTCGTAGGATGGAGACCCAGTACTTC
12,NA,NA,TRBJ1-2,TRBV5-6,CASSLVTGRYTF,TGTGCCAGCAGCTTGGTTACGGGACGCTACACCTTC
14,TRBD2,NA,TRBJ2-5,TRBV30,CAWSAGLAGETQYF,TGTGCCTGGAGTGCGGGACTAGCGGGAGAGACCCAGTACTTC
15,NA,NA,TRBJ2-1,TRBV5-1,CASSLVRASYNEQFF,TGCGCCAGCAGCTTGGTCCGGGCATCCTACAATGAGCAGTTCTTC
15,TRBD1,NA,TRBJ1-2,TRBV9,CASSVGDRGRYGYTF,TGTGCCAGCAGCGTAGGTGACAGGGGGCGGTATGGCTACACCTTC
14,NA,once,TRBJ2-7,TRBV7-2,CASSLGVVAYEQYF,TGTGCCAGCAGCTTAGGGGTGGTTGCCTACGAGCAGTACTTC
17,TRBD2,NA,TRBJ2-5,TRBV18,CASSPSVGLAVAETQYF,TGTGCCAGCTCACCATCGGTCGGGCTAGCGGTGGCGGAGACCCAGTACTTC
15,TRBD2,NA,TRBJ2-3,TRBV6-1,CASSWTSGAQDTQYF,TGTGCCAGCAGTTGGACTAGCGGGGCACAGGATACGCAGTATTTT
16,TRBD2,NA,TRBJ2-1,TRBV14,CASSRPIAGVDNEQFF,TGTGCCAGCAGCCGCCCCATAGCGGGCGTGGATAATGAGCAGTTCTTC
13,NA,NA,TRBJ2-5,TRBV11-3,CASSPSAQETQYF,TGTGCCAGCAGCCCAAGCGCCCAAGAGACCCAGTACTTC